This TCR beta chain was observed in a study of cytomegalovirus exposure and HLA in healthy donors. The CDR3 extends over 12 amino acids. CDR1 MNHEY and CDR2 SVGAGI come from the germline V gene. Trimming at V came to 5 bases and at J to 7 bases, leaving 4 bases not matched to a gene. Clones were sequenced by immunoSEQ multiplex PCR, and TCRdb holds only the in-frame ones, with some missing. There are about 73,000 clones in the sample; approximately 90% occur only once, and 3% to 4.5% lies in the top ten. The clonotype originates from a woman under 30 in good health and CMV-seropositive. The rearrangement links TRBV6-5 to TRBJ1-2; 7 nucleotides match TRBD1. The sequenced material came from PBMCs. CDR3 amino acids: CASSQNRGGYTF. In DNA, the CDR3 is TGTGCCAGCAGTCAAAACAGGGGTGGCTACACCTTC.